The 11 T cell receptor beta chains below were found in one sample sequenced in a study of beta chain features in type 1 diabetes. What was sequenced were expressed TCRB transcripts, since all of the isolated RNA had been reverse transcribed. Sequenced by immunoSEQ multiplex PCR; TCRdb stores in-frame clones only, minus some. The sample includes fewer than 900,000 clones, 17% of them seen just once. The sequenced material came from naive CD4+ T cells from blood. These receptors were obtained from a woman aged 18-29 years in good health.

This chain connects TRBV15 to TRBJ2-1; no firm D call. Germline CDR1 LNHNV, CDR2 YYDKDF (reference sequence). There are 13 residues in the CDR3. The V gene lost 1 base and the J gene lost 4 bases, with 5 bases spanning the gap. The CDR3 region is CATSRAGYNEQFF. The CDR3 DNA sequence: TGTGCCACCAGCAGAGCCGGTTACAATGAGCAGTTCTTC.

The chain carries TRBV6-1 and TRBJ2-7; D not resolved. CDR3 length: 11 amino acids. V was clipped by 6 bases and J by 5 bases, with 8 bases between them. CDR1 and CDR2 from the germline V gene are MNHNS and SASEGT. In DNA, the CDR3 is TGTGCCAGCAGCGGACGGAACGAGCAGTACTTC. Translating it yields CASSGRNEQYF.

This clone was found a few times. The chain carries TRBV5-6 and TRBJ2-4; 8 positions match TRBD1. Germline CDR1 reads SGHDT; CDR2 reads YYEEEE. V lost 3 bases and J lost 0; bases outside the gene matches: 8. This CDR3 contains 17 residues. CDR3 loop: CASSWTGYPLAKNIQYF. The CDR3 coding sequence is TGTGCCAGCAGCTGGACAGGGTACCCTCTAGCCAAAAACATTCAGTACTTC.

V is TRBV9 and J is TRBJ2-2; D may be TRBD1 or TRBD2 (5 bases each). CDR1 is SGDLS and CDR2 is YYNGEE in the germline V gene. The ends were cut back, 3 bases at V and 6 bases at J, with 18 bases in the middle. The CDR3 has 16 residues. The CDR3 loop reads CASSAAGRRFSGELFF. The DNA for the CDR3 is TGTGCCAGCAGCGCCGCAGGGAGACGGTTTTCCGGGGAGCTGTTTTTT.

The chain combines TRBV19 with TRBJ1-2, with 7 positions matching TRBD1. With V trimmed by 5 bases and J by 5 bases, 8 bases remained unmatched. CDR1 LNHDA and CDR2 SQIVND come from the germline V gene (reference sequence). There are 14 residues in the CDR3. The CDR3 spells CASSYRGAGYGYTF. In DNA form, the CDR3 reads TGTGCCAGTAGTTACAGGGGTGCGGGGTATGGCTACACCTTC.

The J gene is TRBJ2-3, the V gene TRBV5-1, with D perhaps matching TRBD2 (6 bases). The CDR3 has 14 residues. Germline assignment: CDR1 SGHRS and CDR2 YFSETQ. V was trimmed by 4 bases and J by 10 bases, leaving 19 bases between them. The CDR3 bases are TGCGCCAGCAGCCGCCAATATGGACTATCTGCGCAGTATTTT. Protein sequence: CASSRQYGLSAQYF. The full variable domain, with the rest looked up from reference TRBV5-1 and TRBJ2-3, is KAGVTQTPRYLIKTRGQQVTLSCSPISGHRSVSWYQQTPGQGLQFLFEYFSETQRNKGNFPGRFSGRQFSNSRSEMNVSTLELGDSALYLCASSRQYGLSAQYFGPGTRLTVL.

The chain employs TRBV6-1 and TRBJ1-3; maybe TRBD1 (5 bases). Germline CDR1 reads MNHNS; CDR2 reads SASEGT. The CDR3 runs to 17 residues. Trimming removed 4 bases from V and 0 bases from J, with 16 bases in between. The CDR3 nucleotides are TGTGCCAGCAGTGCCCCCGTGGGACTTAACTCTGGAAACACCATATATTTT. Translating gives CASSAPVGLNSGNTIYF.

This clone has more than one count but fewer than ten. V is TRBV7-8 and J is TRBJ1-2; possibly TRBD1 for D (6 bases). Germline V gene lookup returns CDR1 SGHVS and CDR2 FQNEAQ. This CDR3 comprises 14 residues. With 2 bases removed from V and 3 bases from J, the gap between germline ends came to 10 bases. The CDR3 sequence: CASSLMGHDYGYTF. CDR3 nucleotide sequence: TGTGCCAGCAGCTTAATGGGACATGACTATGGCTACACCTTC. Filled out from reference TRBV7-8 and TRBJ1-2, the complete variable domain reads GAGVSQSPRYKVAKRGQDVALRCDPISGHVSLFWYQQALGQGPEFLTYFQNEAQLDKSGLPSDRFFAERPEGSVSTLKIQRTQQEDSAVYLCASSLMGHDYGYTFGSGTRLTVV.

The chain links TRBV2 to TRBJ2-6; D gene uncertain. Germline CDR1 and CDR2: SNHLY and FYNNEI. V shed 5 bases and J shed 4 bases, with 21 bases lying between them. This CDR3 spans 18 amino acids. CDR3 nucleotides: TGTGCCAGCAGTTCCTTAAGGGCAGATCATTCCGGGGCCAACGTCCTGACTTTC. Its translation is CASSSLRADHSGANVLTF.

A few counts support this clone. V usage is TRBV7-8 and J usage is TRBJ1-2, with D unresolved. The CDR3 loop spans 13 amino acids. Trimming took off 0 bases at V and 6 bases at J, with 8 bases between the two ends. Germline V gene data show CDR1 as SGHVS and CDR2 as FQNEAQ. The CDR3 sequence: CASSLARVDGYTF. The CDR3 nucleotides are TGTGCCAGCAGCTTAGCGAGGGTTGATGGCTACACCTTC.

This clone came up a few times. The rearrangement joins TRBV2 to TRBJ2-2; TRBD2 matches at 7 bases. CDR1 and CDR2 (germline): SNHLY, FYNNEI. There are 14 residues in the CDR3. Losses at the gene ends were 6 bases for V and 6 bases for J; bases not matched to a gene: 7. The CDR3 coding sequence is TGTGCCAGCAGAGCATCCGGACTAGCCGGGGAGCTGTTTTTT. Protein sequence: CASRASGLAGELFF.